The 13 T cell receptor beta chains presented below share a single source sample, sequenced in a study of blood T cell repertoires in COVID-19. TCRdb's copy holds only in-frame clones and misses some; the assay was immunoSEQ multiplex PCR. The table shows over 90,000 clones, with about nine tenths occurring only once. Specimen: peripheral blood. The receptors derive from a man aged 18 to 29 with acute or convalescent COVID-19.

The chain links TRBV6-5 to TRBJ1-3, with D perhaps TRBD1 (5 bases). Germline V gives CDR1 MNHEY, CDR2 SVGAGI. The CDR3 extends over 15 amino acids. V lost 5 bases, J lost 0 bases, and 11 bases lay in between. Here the CDR3 reads CASSQMTVSGNTIYF. Here the CDR3 DNA reads TGTGCCAGCAGTCAAATGACAGTCTCTGGAAACACCATATATTTT.

The chain joins TRBV15 to TRBJ1-4; tentative D call: TRBD1 (5 bases). The CDR3 contains 15 residues. V lost 5 bases and J 7 bases, leaving 17 bases between the germline ends. The germline gives CDR1 LNHNV, CDR2 YYDKDF (reference sequence). Here the CDR3 DNA reads TGTGCCACCAGCGCGCAGGGTTTAATTGGTGAAAAACTGTTTTTT. Protein product: CATSAQGLIGEKLFF.

The chain couples TRBV2 to TRBJ2-1; D is ambiguous. The CDR3 sequence is 15 residues long. Per the germline V gene, CDR1 is SNHLY and CDR2 is FYNNEI. V gave up 6 bases and J gave up 7 bases, with 19 bases separating them. The CDR3 DNA reads as TGTGCCAGCAGGGCGACTCATCAGATGCGTAATGAGCAGTTCTTC. It encodes CASRATHQMRNEQFF.

This chain links TRBV6-6 with TRBJ2-2, with TRBD1 identical over 9 bases. Germline V gene sequence: CDR1 MNHNY, CDR2 SVGAGI (reference sequence). The V segment lost 5 bases and the J segment 1 base; nucleotides outside the gene matches: 8. CDR3 size: 17 residues. In nucleotides, the CDR3 is TGTGCCAGCAGTCCTCCGAGGACAGGGGTGAACACCGGGGAGCTGTTTTTT. This gives the protein CASSPPRTGVNTGELFF.

J is TRBJ1-6 and V is TRBV18; unclear D gene. The V gene lost 6 bases and the J gene lost 4 bases, with 10 bases spanning the gap. Germline V gene lookup returns CDR1 KGHSH and CDR2 LQKENI. The CDR3 totals 14 residues. CDR3 amino acids: CASSKSPYNSPLHF. The CDR3 DNA reads TGTGCCAGCTCCAAGAGTCCATATAATTCACCCCTCCACTTT.

CDR3 in amino acids: CASSHNGETYGYTF. The CDR3 DNA sequence: TGTGCCAGCAGCCACAACGGGGAGACCTATGGCTACACCTTC. The V call is TRBV3-1 (or the pseudogene TRBV3-2), the J call TRBJ1-2; D remains unclear. The CDR3 has 14 residues. Germline V gene data show CDR1 as LGHDT and CDR2 as YNNKEL (reference sequence). V lost 3 bases, J lost 4 bases, and 12 bases lay in between.

This clone was counted between two and nine times. This chain joins TRBV3-1 (or the pseudogene TRBV3-2) and TRBJ2-7; 10 bases are shared with TRBD1. The CDR3 has 13 amino acids. V was clipped by 8 bases and J by 1 base; unmatched bases: 2. Germline loops: CDR1 LGHDT, CDR2 YNNKEL (reference sequence). This chain's CDR3 is CASGDRGSYEQYF. In DNA form, the CDR3 reads TGTGCCAGCGGGGACAGGGGATCCTACGAGCAGTACTTC.

The chain couples TRBV19 to TRBJ2-5; 10 nucleotides match TRBD1. V lost 3 bases, J lost 4 bases, and 5 bases stayed unmatched. CDR1 is LNHDA and CDR2 is SQIVND in the germline V gene (reference sequence). The CDR3 extends over 15 amino acids. The CDR3 protein is CASSMDRGIGETQYF. The CDR3 DNA reads as TGTGCCAGTAGTATGGACAGGGGGATAGGAGAGACCCAGTACTTC. The full variable domain, completed using reference TRBV19 and TRBJ2-5, is DGGITQSPKYLFRKEGQNVTLSCEQNLNHDAMYWYRQDPGQGLRLIYYSQIVNDFQKGDIAEGYSVSREKKESFPLTVTSAQKNPTAFYLCASSMDRGIGETQYFGPGTRLLVL.

This clone came up once. The CDR3 coding sequence is TGTGCCAGCAGTTACAGGAGCTCCTACGAGCAGTACTTC. This gives the protein CASSYRSSYEQYF. The V call is TRBV27, the J call TRBJ2-7, with a weak D call TRBD1 (5 bases). From germline, CDR1 is MNHEY and CDR2 SMNVEV (reference sequence). This CDR3 is 13 amino acids long. Trimming shortened V by 4 bases and J by 0 bases, and 7 bases separated the two germline ends.

The chain links TRBV3-1 (or the pseudogene TRBV3-2) to TRBJ1-2; 11 positions match TRBD1. The junction had 4 bases not matched to a gene; V was cut back by 4 bases and J by 3 bases. Germline V gene lookup returns CDR1 LGHDT and CDR2 YNNKEL (reference sequence). The length of the CDR3 is 15 residues. CDR3 region: CASSLGTGGHYGYTF. The CDR3 DNA reads TGTGCCAGCAGCCTCGGGACAGGGGGTCACTATGGCTACACCTTC.

The V call is TRBV5-1, the J call TRBJ2-5; 7 bases map to TRBD1. This CDR3 has 15 residues. With 1 base clipped from V and 2 bases from J, the junction kept 5 bases outside the gene matches. From germline, CDR1 is SGHRS and CDR2 YFSETQ. The CDR3 sequence is CASSLWDSIQETQYF. The DNA of the CDR3 is TGCGCCAGCAGCTTGTGGGACAGCATACAAGAGACCCAGTACTTC.

The chain employs TRBV7-2 and TRBJ1-1; TRBD1 might be the D (6 bases). Germline values: CDR1 SGHTA, CDR2 FQGNSA. V lost 4 bases and J 0 bases, leaving 12 bases between the germline ends. There are 15 residues in the CDR3. For the CDR3, the DNA is TGTGCCAGCAGCTCCTCGGGGGGCTTGAACACTGAAGCTTTCTTT. Translation gives CASSSSGGLNTEAFF.

The chain combines TRBV5-3 with TRBJ1-5; 10 bases align to TRBD1. TRBV5-3 is assigned to the ORF class and has an uncertain function. J was trimmed by 2 bases and V by 6 bases; bases with no gene match: 8. The CDR3 is 16 amino acids. The DNA of the CDR3 is TGTGCCAGAATAGACAGGGGGCCGGCGGGCAATCAGCCCCAGCATTTT. Its protein is CARIDRGPAGNQPQHF.